Listed here is a single T cell receptor (beta chain). The antigen is unknown. This entry comes from a study of breast tumors, draining lymph nodes, adjacent tissues. Axillary draining lymph nodes of breast cancer patients supplied the node samples. Study-level findings and limits: Findings are consistent with lymph node origin and intratumoral expansion of most tumor T cells. Tumor and nontumor repertoires were significantly more similar in luminal-like than in basal-like breast cancer.

One entry per CDR3 protein results from TCRdb running MiXCR on the multiplex PCR reads. The data hold about 80,000 distinct CDR3 sequences, with approximately 20% observed a single time. V shed 6 bases and J shed 4 bases, with 12 bases lying between them. The CDR3 is 14 residues long. The germline CDR1 and CDR2 sequences are KGHSH and LQKENI. The sample comprised axillary lymph node tissue. The receptor comes from a female donor with breast cancer. Some clones in this sample may be carry-over from other donors' samples. V is TRBV18 and J is TRBJ2-2; D could derive from TRBD1 or TRBD2 (5 bases each). The CDR3 protein is CASSRGRSTGELFF. The CDR3 DNA follows: TGTGCCAGCTCCCGGGGCAGGAGCACCGGGGAGCTGTTTTTT. The variable domain in full, with the rest retrieved from reference TRBV18 and TRBJ2-2, is NAGVMQNPRHLVRRRGQEARLRCSPMKGHSHVYWYRQLPEEGLKFMVYLQKENIIDESGMPKERFSAEFPKEGPSILRIQQVVRGDSAAYFCASSRGRSTGELFFGEGSRLTVL.